This T cell receptor (beta chain) appears in the sequencing data of a study of T cell responses to AZD1222 COVID-19 vaccine. On the study more broadly: Combined were second doses at about 4 or about 12 weeks.

In this sample, this clone turned up once. What it recognizes is unknown. TCRdb keeps only in-frame clones here, not all; method: immunoSEQ multiplex PCR. The data show roughly 150,000 clones, 70% to 90% seen once. V lost 3 bases, J lost 8 bases, and 17 bases lay in between. Germline CDR1 reads SGDLS; CDR2 reads YYNGEE. This CDR3 has 15 residues. Study-wide results and caveats: White British donors predominated, females outnumbered males, and clonal diversity was possibly underestimated. Spike-specific TCR breadth and depth went up after people got two AZD1222 doses. Of spike-specific TCRs, nearly half reportedly target regions left unmutated in variants.

The receptor was isolated from an adult in good health. The rearrangement links TRBV9 to TRBJ1-4, with a tentative D call TRBD1 (6 bases). The specimen was peripheral blood, collected on day 0 of AZD1222 vaccination. CDR3 sequence reads: CASSATGHTNEKLFF. CDR3 sequence (DNA): TGTGCCAGCAGCGCCACGGGACATACAAACGAAAAACTGTTTTTT.